These 16 T cell receptor beta chains share one sample of origin, sequenced in a study of blood T cells in healthy people across ages. A second PCR of 7 to 11 cycles used a sample-barcoded 5' primer and a J-beta primer mix. In TCRdb, the 5' RACE reads were re-called with MiXCR into one record per CDR3 protein. The sample consists of approximately 810,000 distinct CDR3 sequences, around 26% of them appearing once. Sequencing used blood. These receptors were obtained from a woman of 80 years or more in good health.

A remark on this clonotype: This could be a read error, since a much larger clone is one nucleotide away. The chain joins TRBV14 to TRBJ1-2, with D possibly matching TRBD1 (6 bases). Germline V CDR1 and CDR2: SGHDN, FVKESK. The CDR3 loop spans 16 amino acids. DNA for the CDR3: TGTGCCTGCAGCCAGGCTGACAGGAGGGGGAACTATGGCTACACCTTC. Its translation is CACSQADRRGNYGYTF.

With regard to this clonotype: This sequence may be a read error, since a much larger clone differs from it by one base. This chain joins TRBV18 and TRBJ2-3, with 12 bases aligning to TRBD1. From germline, CDR1 is KGHSH and CDR2 LQKENI. There are 16 residues in the CDR3. CDR3 protein: CAGSPRDRGLPDTQYF. Written as DNA, the CDR3 is TGTGCCGGCTCACCACGGGACAGGGGGCTCCCAGATACGCAGTATTTT.

About this clonotype itself: Its ends do not fully match the called genes, so a read error is possible. The chain carries TRBV29-1 and TRBJ2-5; D not certain. This CDR3 is built from 11 residues. Per the germline V gene, CDR1 is SQVTM and CDR2 is ANQGSEA. Here the CDR3 DNA reads TGCAGTGTTGAGGCCTACAATGAGCAGTACTTC. Translated: CSVEAYNEQYF. Drawing the rest from reference TRBV29-1 and TRBJ2-5, the complete variable domain is SAVISQKPSRDICQRGTSLTIQCQVDSQVTMMFWYRQQPGQSLTLIATANQGSEATYESGFVIDKFPISRPNLTFSTLTVSNMSPEDSSIYLCSVEAYNEQYFGPGTRLLVL.

This clonotype has just a few counts. The CDR3 sequence is CASSAGTAIFEAFF. The CDR3 DNA reads TGTGCCAGCAGTGCCGGGACAGCAATTTTTGAAGCTTTCTTT. The chain combines TRBV27 with TRBJ1-1; TRBD1 matches at 7 bases. V trimming: 5 bases; J trimming: 7 bases; junction bases outside the gene matches: 10. CDR3 size: 14 residues. CDR1 and CDR2 (germline): MNHEY, SMNVEV (reference sequence).

This clonotype has a count of ten or more. This chain connects TRBV6-2 or TRBV6-3 to TRBJ2-5, with D perhaps TRBD1 or TRBD2 (6 bases each). Germline CDR1 reads MNHEY; CDR2 reads SVGEGT. The CDR3 length is 16 residues. Trimming left V 1 base short and J 2 bases short, with 14 bases between. Written as DNA, the CDR3 is TGTGCCAGCAGTTACTACGGAGGGGGAGTTCAAGAGACCCAGTACTTC. Translated: CASSYYGGGVQETQYF.

Notes on this clonotype: The junction departs from germline at one end; a sequencing error may be responsible. CDR3 coding DNA: TGCAGTGTTAGAGATCGGACGGCGACAGGGTTCGGGAATGAGCAGTTCTTC. Encoded protein: CSVRDRTATGFGNEQFF. The rearrangement links TRBV20-1 to TRBJ2-1; TRBD1 matches at 7 bases. Germline CDR1 reads DFQATT; CDR2 reads SNEGSKA (reference sequence). This CDR3 has 17 amino acids.

The chain has TRBV20-1 and TRBJ1-4, with 7 bases that match TRBD1. CDR1 and CDR2 from the germline V gene are DFQATT and SNEGSKA (reference sequence). There are 14 residues in the CDR3. After removal of 4 bases from V and 3 bases from J, the junction contained 5 bases not matched to a gene. CDR3 sequence reads: CSAKPTGPNEKLFF. As DNA, the CDR3 is TGCAGTGCTAAACCGACAGGGCCTAATGAAAAACTGTTTTTT.

This clonotype has more than one count but fewer than ten. The chain has TRBV18 and TRBJ2-4, with a weak D call TRBD2 (6 bases). The V gene's germline CDR1 is KGHSH and CDR2 LQKENI. V was cut by 4 bases and J by 0 bases, with 16 bases left in between. The CDR3 runs to 17 residues. Here the CDR3 DNA reads TGTGCCAGCTCACGAGGACCAGCGGGCCGAGCCAAAAACATTCAGTACTTC. It is translated as CASSRGPAGRAKNIQYF.

This clonotype has at least ten counts. The chain has TRBV29-1 and TRBJ2-1; possibly TRBD1 or TRBD2 for D (6 bases each). Deletions cut 6 bases from V and 7 bases from J, with 19 bases between. This CDR3 spans 14 amino acids. Germline CDR1 and CDR2: SQVTM and ANQGSEA. Here the CDR3 reads CSVKTPQGRNEQFF. The CDR3 nucleotides read TGCAGCGTCAAAACCCCCCAGGGGAGGAATGAGCAGTTCTTC.

Ten or more counts support this clonotype. The rearrangement uses TRBV7-9 and TRBJ2-1, with TRBD2 matching over 9 bases. V shed 9 bases, J shed 1 base, and the junction held 7 bases outside the gene matches. Germline loops: CDR1 SEHNR, CDR2 FQNEAQ (reference sequence). This CDR3 contains 15 residues. The CDR3 DNA reads as TGTGCCAGTTTCAGCGGGGGGCCTTCCTACAATGAGCAGTTCTTC. Translation: CASFSGGPSYNEQFF.

The V gene is TRBV11-2, the J gene TRBJ2-5, with D perhaps TRBD2 (5 bases). This CDR3 has 18 amino acids. V was shortened by 6 bases and J by 2 bases, with 25 bases between the two germline ends. Germline loops: CDR1 SGHAT, CDR2 FQNNGV. Here the CDR3 DNA reads TGTGCCAGCAGTCTCCATGGACCACGGACGGAGCGGCAAGAGACCCAGTACTTC. It translates to CASSLHGPRTERQETQYF.

This chain joins TRBV7-3 and TRBJ2-3; D might be TRBD1 (5 bases). Germline CDR1 is SGHTA and CDR2 is FQGTGA. This CDR3 is built from 15 residues. V lost 3 bases, J lost 2 bases, and 12 bases lay in between. For the CDR3, the DNA is TGTGCCAGCAGCTTCAGAACAGGAGCCACAGATACGCAGTATTTT. It encodes CASSFRTGATDTQYF.

In its sample, this clonotype was seen many times. This chain connects TRBV5-6 to TRBJ1-1, with TRBD1 identical over 8 bases. The CDR3 runs to 15 residues. With V trimmed by 4 bases and J by 1 base, 6 bases remained unmatched. Germline lookup yields CDR1 SGHDT and CDR2 YYEEEE. CDR3 DNA: TGTGCCAGCAGCCATTCCGGGACAGGGAACACTGAAGCTTTCTTT. Its protein is CASSHSGTGNTEAFF. Complete variable domain (other parts from reference TRBV5-6 and TRBJ1-1): DAGVTQSPTHLIKTRGQQVTLRCSPKSGHDTVSWYQQALGQGPQFIFQYYEEEERQRGNFPDRFSGHQFPNYSSELNVNALLLGDSALYLCASSHSGTGNTEAFFGQGTRLTVV.

J is TRBJ1-1 and V is TRBV20-1; the D is unclear. The CDR3 loop spans 13 amino acids. V was trimmed by 3 bases and J by 3 bases, leaving 11 bases between them. CDR1 is DFQATT and CDR2 is SNEGSKA in the germline V gene (reference sequence). In DNA, the CDR3 is TGCAGTGCTAGCGAGGGAGGGCACACTGAAGCTTTCTTT. Residues: CSASEGGHTEAFF.

In its sample, this clonotype was seen a few times. A read error may be the cause here, since a much bigger clone is one base away. This chain joins TRBV5-1 and TRBJ2-7; 10 bases map to TRBD2. Looked up from germline, CDR1 is SGHRS and CDR2 is YFSETQ. The CDR3 runs to 15 residues. This CDR3 is CTSSHSGGSTYEQYF. The CDR3, as DNA: TGCACCAGCAGCCATAGCGGGGGGTCGACCTACGAGCAGTACTTC.

This clonotype was recorded many times. The J gene is TRBJ2-5, the V gene TRBV7-9; D remains ambiguous. The germline CDR1 and CDR2 sequences are SEHNR and FQNEAQ (reference sequence). This CDR3 comprises 15 residues. V was shortened by 4 bases and J by 5 bases, with 17 bases between the two germline ends. The CDR3 sequence is CASSSKEHPWETQYF. CDR3 coding DNA: TGTGCCAGCAGCTCCAAAGAACACCCCTGGGAGACCCAGTACTTC.